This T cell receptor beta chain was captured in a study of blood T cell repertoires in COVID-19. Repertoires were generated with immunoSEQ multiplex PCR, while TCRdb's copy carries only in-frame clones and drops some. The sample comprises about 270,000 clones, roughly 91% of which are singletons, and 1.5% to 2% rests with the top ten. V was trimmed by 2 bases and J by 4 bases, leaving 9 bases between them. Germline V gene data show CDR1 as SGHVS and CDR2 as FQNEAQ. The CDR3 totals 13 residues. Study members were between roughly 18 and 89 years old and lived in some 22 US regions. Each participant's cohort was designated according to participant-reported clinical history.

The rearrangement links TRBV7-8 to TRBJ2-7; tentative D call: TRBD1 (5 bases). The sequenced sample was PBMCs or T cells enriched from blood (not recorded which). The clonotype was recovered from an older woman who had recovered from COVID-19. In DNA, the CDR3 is TGTGCCAGCAGCTTAAGGGGAACGTACGAGCAGTACTTC. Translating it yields CASSLRGTYEQYF.